The present entry profiles one T cell receptor (beta chain) with its context. These data come from a study of blood T cell repertoires in COVID-19. Study summary: The United States, Italy and Spain provided the acute and convalescent COVID-19 samples. T cells, B-cell-depleted T cells, or PBMCs provided the cDNA or gDNA that served as material.

Original analysis: It was from reference gene primer amplification that nucleated cell counts were estimated. The table came from immunoSEQ multiplex PCR; TCRdb's copy has only in-frame clones and leaves some out. V, J and clone size derive from that table, while D and trimming were established from the DNA sequence. Altogether fewer than 70,000 clones are present, over 75% being singletons, with the ten largest covering 7.8%. V shed 1 base and J shed 13 bases, with 11 bases lying between them. The CDR3 spans 13 residues. Germline V gene sequence: CDR1 MDHEN, CDR2 SYDVKM. The clonotype originates from a middle-aged man with active COVID-19. Sequenced sample: peripheral blood. The V call is TRBV28, the J call TRBJ1-6, with D unresolved. In DNA, the CDR3 is TGTGCCAGCAGTTTATCGGTAATTTCGCCCCTCCACTTT. This sequence encodes CASSLSVISPLHF. Combining the CDR3 with reference TRBV28 and TRBJ1-6 gives the whole variable domain DVKVTQSSRYLVKRTGEKVFLECVQDMDHENMFWYRQDPGLGLRLIYFSYDVKMKEKGDIPEGYSVSREKKERFSLILESASTNQTSMYLCASSLSVISPLHFGNGTRLTVT.